The rows below give T cell receptor beta chains drawn from one sample of a study of technical replicates of blood from several donors. Produced via immunoSEQ multiplex PCR; TCRdb's table is partial and in-frame only. The table includes tens of thousands of clones, around 93% detected once. Input material: T cells isolated from PBMCs. These receptor sequences come from a human donor in good health. CDR3s include the opening cysteine and the closing phenylalanine or tryptophan. A D gene is named only where the DNA matches it firmly. Size tells how often a clone was seen (once, few, many) or the class of an expanded clone, and some rows leave it out.

clone size	D gene	V gene	J gene	CDR3 DNA	CDR3 protein
-	-	TRBV19	TRBJ1-1	TGTGCCAGTAGTCCCCCGGACATCATGAACACTGAAGCTTTCTTT	CASSPPDIMNTEAFF
-	-	TRBV7-6	TRBJ2-5	TGTGCCAGCAGCTTAAGTTTTCGTGGACTTCAAGAGACCCAGTACTTC	CASSLSFRGLQETQYF
-	TRBD1	TRBV6-5	TRBJ2-1	TGTGCCAGCAGACCCGGGACAGGGAACAATGAGCAGTTCTTC	CASRPGTGNNEQFF
-	-	TRBV28	TRBJ2-7	TGTGCCAGCAGTTTTTCTACAGGAAACTACGAGCAGTACTTC	CASSFSTGNYEQYF
-	-	TRBV9	TRBJ2-5	TGTGCCAGCAGCGTAGGCCCGGGAGTAGGAGAGACCCAGTACTTC	CASSVGPGVGETQYF
once	TRBD2	TRBV19	TRBJ2-1	TGTGCCCGGCGGGCTAGCGGGAGGTGTGAGCAGTTCTTC	CARRASGRCEQFF
-	-	TRBV2	TRBJ1-5	TGTGCCAGCAGTGAAGCGCTTGCACAACCCTCGAGCAATCAGCCCCAGCATTTT	CASSEALAQPSSNQPQHF
-	-	TRBV19	TRBJ2-2	TGTGCCAGTAGTATAGATCGACTCGGGGAGCTGTTTTTT	CASSIDRLGELFF
-	-	TRBV5-1	TRBJ2-7	TGCGCCAGCAGTCCCGACAGCCACGAGCAGTACTTC	CASSPDSHEQYF
-	TRBD2	TRBV5-4	TRBJ2-5	TGTGCCAGCAGCCTGGGACTAGTGGAGCAAGAGACCCAGTACTTC	CASSLGLVEQETQYF
-	TRBD1	TRBV6-5	TRBJ1-1	TGTGCCAGCAGCCCCATCAACAGGGGCACTGAAGCTTTCTTT	CASSPINRGTEAFF
-	-	TRBV13	TRBJ2-7	TGTGCCAGCAGCCCCGGGAACTCCTACGAGCAGTACTTC	CASSPGNSYEQYF
-	TRBD2	TRBV4-1	TRBJ2-7	TGCGCCAGCAGCCGAGAAACTAGCGGGTACGGCGAGCAGTACTTC	CASSRETSGYGEQYF